This TCR beta chain was identified in a study of PD-1 blockade in classical Hodgkin lymphoma. Whole-study context: Intravenous delivery of nivolumab at 3 mg/kg to patients occurred every 2 weeks.

This clone has a handful of counts. The germline gives CDR1 LNHDA, CDR2 SQIVND (reference sequence). The length of the CDR3 is 13 residues. Deletions cut 6 bases from V and 5 bases from J, with 11 bases between. Produced via immunoSEQ multiplex PCR; TCRdb's table is partial and in-frame only. Of 27,000 or so clones listed, 60% to 85% are singletons. There was relapse after autologous stem cell transplantation in every patient, and there was variation in brentuximab vedotin exposure. With magnetic negative selection, CD4+ T cells were purified from PBMCs that had been thawed. This specimen consisted of CD4+ T cells from blood, obtained at baseline. This receptor was identified in a human donor with classical Hodgkin lymphoma. The J gene is TRBJ2-1, the V gene TRBV19, with a tentative D call TRBD1 (6 bases). CDR3 sequence: CASSLYRDNEQFF. The CDR3 DNA follows: TGTGCCAGTAGCCTTTACAGGGACAATGAGCAGTTCTTC. Using reference TRBV19 and TRBJ2-1 for the parts outside the CDR3, the full variable domain is DGGITQSPKYLFRKEGQNVTLSCEQNLNHDAMYWYRQDPGQGLRLIYYSQIVNDFQKGDIAEGYSVSREKKESFPLTVTSAQKNPTAFYLCASSLYRDNEQFFGPGTRLTVL.